This TCR beta chain was profiled in a study of blood T cell repertoires in COVID-19. Trimming took 2 bases from V and 2 from J, leaving 12 bases between them. Germline CDR1 and CDR2: MNHEY and SVGAGI. CDR3 length: 15 residues. In the original analysis: Amplified reference gene primers provided the basis for estimating nucleated cell counts. Profiling relied on immunoSEQ multiplex PCR, and the TCRdb table lists in-frame clones only, not all of them. That table is the source of V, J and clone size, and D and trimming were worked out from the DNA. The table lists approximately 74,000 clones, roughly 90% of them singletons.

The source material was peripheral blood. This chain uses TRBV6-5 with TRBJ1-2; D gene unclear. This receptor was obtained from a man between 65 and 85 years old with acute or convalescent COVID-19. The CDR3 DNA reads TGTGCCAGCAGTTACCGGCCGGAGTCCAACTATGGCTACACCTTC. This codes for CASSYRPESNYGYTF.